These 25 T cell receptor beta chains share one sample of origin, sequenced in a study of cytomegalovirus exposure and HLA in healthy donors. A multiplex PCR was run with 60 Vbeta primers and 13 Jbeta primers. TCRdb's table, derived via immunoSEQ multiplex PCR, lists solely in-frame clones and lacks some. This table holds under 80,000 clones, roughly 76% found once. Sequencing was carried out using PBMCs. These receptors were collected from a middle-aged woman in good health and CMV-seronegative.

This clone was counted between two and nine times. The chain carries TRBV6-1 and TRBJ1-1; the match to TRBD1 covers 10 bases. Germline V lookup: CDR1 MNHNS, CDR2 SASEGT. The CDR3 is 15 residues long. V trimming: 6 bases; J trimming: 5 bases; junction bases outside the gene matches: 9. The CDR3 spells CASSGPGQGYTEAFF. Here the CDR3 DNA reads TGTGCCAGCAGCGGACCGGGACAGGGGTATACTGAAGCTTTCTTT.

The chain recombines TRBV6-1 with TRBJ2-2; tentative D call: TRBD1 (6 bases). CDR1 is MNHNS and CDR2 is SASEGT in the germline V gene. Trimming removed 5 bases at V and 4 bases at J, with 8 bases between. The CDR3 has 13 residues. CDR3 nucleotides: TGTGCCAGCAGTTCAGGGGTCACCGGGGAGCTGTTTTTT. Translation: CASSSGVTGELFF.

This clone has more than one count but fewer than ten. V is TRBV5-1 and J is TRBJ1-1; D is possibly TRBD1 (5 bases). V was pared by 0 bases and J by 4 bases, with 16 bases between. Germline lookup yields CDR1 SGHRS and CDR2 YFSETQ. There are 16 residues in the CDR3. The CDR3 region is CASSLAQGGSSTEAFF. Here the CDR3 DNA reads TGCGCCAGCAGCTTGGCGCAGGGAGGTTCGAGCACTGAAGCTTTCTTT.

The V and J genes are TRBV19 and TRBJ2-5; no clear D. This CDR3 spans 11 amino acids. V lost 5 bases, J lost 2 bases, and 3 bases lay in between. The germline V gene encodes CDR1 LNHDA and CDR2 SQIVND (reference sequence). The CDR3, as DNA: TGTGCCAGTAGTGCGCAAGAGACCCAGTACTTC. Translating gives CASSAQETQYF.

CDR3 coding DNA: TGTGCCAGCAGCCCTACAGGGGACAATCAGCCCCAGCATTTT. Amino acids: CASSPTGDNQPQHF. The rearrangement links TRBV7-9 to TRBJ1-5, with TRBD1 matching 7 bases. The length of the CDR3 is 14 residues. V dropped 5 bases and J dropped 3; count of bases not matched to a gene: 4. Germline CDR1 is SEHNR and CDR2 is FQNEAQ (reference sequence).

J is TRBJ2-5 and V is TRBV18; 9 bases map to TRBD2. The V segment lost 3 bases and the J segment 5 bases; nucleotides outside the gene matches: 13. CDR1 and CDR2 from the germline V gene are KGHSH and LQKENI. This CDR3 spans 17 amino acids. CDR3 residues: CASSPMTSGGVFETQYF. CDR3 DNA sequence: TGTGCCAGCTCACCCATGACTAGCGGCGGGGTCTTTGAGACCCAGTACTTC.

The chain employs TRBV5-1 and TRBJ2-5; the D gene is possibly TRBD2 (6 bases). The J call is uncertain, as TRBJ2-7 better fits the DNA end. The CDR3 spans 16 residues. CDR1 SGHRS and CDR2 YFSETQ come from the germline V gene. As DNA, the CDR3 is TGCGCCAGCAGCTCTCCCGGGGGTTCAATGGGTTACGAGCAGTACTTC. Protein product: CASSSPGGSMGYEQYF.

The V call is TRBV9, the J call TRBJ2-2; possible D gene TRBD1, 5 bases. Germline-derived CDR1 and CDR2 are SGDLS and YYNGEE. The CDR3 is 15 residues long. Trimming cost V 4 bases and J 1 base, with 11 bases left between them. The CDR3 DNA is TGTGCCAGCAGCCACAGGCTTTTGAACACCGGGGAGCTGTTTTTT. Translation: CASSHRLLNTGELFF.

V is TRBV7-9 and J is TRBJ2-7, with 9 bases fitting TRBD2. This CDR3 has 16 amino acids. Losses at the gene ends were 5 bases for V and 0 bases for J; bases not matched to a gene: 8. Germline-derived CDR1 and CDR2 are SEHNR and FQNEAQ (reference sequence). As DNA, the CDR3 is TGTGCCAGCAGCCTCAGGACTAGCGCGAGCTCCTACGAGCAGTACTTC. The encoded protein is CASSLRTSASSYEQYF.

This rearrangement joins TRBV6-1 to TRBJ2-2; perhaps TRBD2 as D (5 bases). Germline lookup yields CDR1 MNHNS and CDR2 SASEGT. The CDR3 loop spans 14 amino acids. The ends were cut back, 6 bases at V and 7 bases at J, with 15 bases in the middle. The DNA of the CDR3 is TGTGCCAGCAGGACGGACCCCCGGGGCGGGGAGCTGTTTTTT. It is translated as CASRTDPRGGELFF.

The rearrangement uses TRBV20-1 and TRBJ1-1, with 9 bases fitting TRBD1. Germline V gives CDR1 DFQATT, CDR2 SNEGSKA (reference sequence). This CDR3 is 11 amino acids long. The CDR3 sequence: CTGQGNTEAFF. In DNA, the CDR3 is TGCACGGGACAGGGGAACACTGAAGCTTTCTTT.

The gene calls are TRBV30 and TRBJ2-3; 11 nucleotides line up with TRBD2. The CDR3 covers 15 residues. Trimming took 0 bases from V and 2 from J; bases not matched to a gene: 1. The V gene's germline CDR1 is GTSNPN and CDR2 SVGIG (reference sequence). The CDR3 region has the DNA TGTGCCTGGAGTGTACTAGCGGGGGCCACAGATACGCAGTATTTT. Encoded protein: CAWSVLAGATDTQYF.

The V gene is TRBV7-2, the J gene TRBJ1-4; a weak D match, TRBD1 (5 bases). Germline CDR1 SGHTA, CDR2 FQGNSA. Trimming shortened V by 5 bases and J by 5 bases, and 18 bases separated the two germline ends. This CDR3 contains 16 residues. The CDR3 nucleotides read TGTGCCAGCAGCCAAACCGGACAAGAAAGAAATGAAAAACTGTTTTTT. The encoded protein is CASSQTGQERNEKLFF.

This clone was seen only once. The chain combines TRBV5-1 with TRBJ2-5; 10 nucleotides match TRBD2. V lost 0 bases and J lost 4; bases outside the gene matches: 9. The CDR3 is 17 amino acids. CDR1 and CDR2 from the germline V gene are SGHRS and YFSETQ. CDR3 in amino acids: CASSLGLAGVYRETQYF. Here the CDR3 DNA reads TGCGCCAGCAGCTTGGGGCTAGCGGGAGTTTATCGAGAGACCCAGTACTTC.

This chain uses TRBV5-1 with TRBJ2-3; the match to TRBD2 covers 11 bases. The length of the CDR3 is 16 residues. Germline lookup yields CDR1 SGHRS and CDR2 YFSETQ. With V trimmed by 7 bases and J by 3 bases, 10 bases remained unmatched. CDR3 amino acids: CASYTNSGRATDTQYF. The CDR3 DNA follows: TGCGCCAGCTATACCAATAGCGGGAGGGCAACAGATACGCAGTATTTT.

V usage is TRBV18 and J usage is TRBJ1-2; D is ambiguous. Germline V gene lookup returns CDR1 KGHSH and CDR2 LQKENI. Trimming took 2 bases from V and 2 from J, leaving 6 bases between them. The CDR3 totals 13 residues. The DNA for the CDR3 is TGTGCCAGCTCACCAGGCCAGAACTATGGCTACACCTTC. It codes for CASSPGQNYGYTF. Using reference TRBV18 and TRBJ1-2 for the parts outside the CDR3, the full variable domain is NAGVMQNPRHLVRRRGQEARLRCSPMKGHSHVYWYRQLPEEGLKFMVYLQKENIIDESGMPKERFSAEFPKEGPSILRIQQVVRGDSAAYFCASSPGQNYGYTFGSGTRLTVV.

J is TRBJ2-1 and V is TRBV7-2; a weak D match, TRBD2 (6 bases). CDR3 length equals 15 residues. Trimming cost V 2 bases and J 8 bases, with 16 bases left between them. Germline V gives CDR1 SGHTA, CDR2 FQGNSA. CDR3 amino acids: CASSLMLGERDEQFF. CDR3 nucleotide sequence: TGTGCCAGCAGCTTAATGTTGGGGGAGCGGGATGAGCAGTTCTTC.

The V gene is TRBV5-6, the J gene TRBJ2-5; weak D call: TRBD2 (8 bases). V was trimmed by 4 bases and J by 4 bases, leaving 29 bases between them. The CDR3 is made up of 19 amino acids. From germline, CDR1 is SGHDT and CDR2 YYEEEE. The CDR3 here is CASSPRKRTSRGWGETQYF. CDR3 bases: TGTGCCAGCAGCCCGCGAAAAAGGACTAGCAGGGGGTGGGGAGAGACCCAGTACTTC.

A few counts support this clone. This chain connects TRBV5-1 to TRBJ1-2; TRBD1 matches 8 bases. The CDR3 consists of 13 residues. The J segment lost 7 bases and the V segment lost 4 bases, leaving 6 bases of the junction unmatched. Germline assignment: CDR1 SGHRS and CDR2 YFSETQ. The CDR3 region has the DNA TGCGCCAGCAGCGTGACAGGGGAGGGTGGCTACACCTTC. Amino acids: CASSVTGEGGYTF.

In the case of this clone: The junction departs from the called germline gene at one end, perhaps through a read error. CDR3 nucleotides: TGTTCCAGCAGCCACCCAGGAGGGGAGCAGTACTTC. Translated, it gives CSSSHPGGEQYF. The V call is TRBV7-9, the J call TRBJ2-7, with D perhaps matching TRBD2 (6 bases). Per the germline V gene, CDR1 is SEHNR and CDR2 is FQNEAQ (reference sequence). This CDR3 region has 12 residues.

The J gene is TRBJ2-2, the V gene TRBV11-2; a weak D match, TRBD2 (5 bases). CDR1 is SGHAT, CDR2 FQNNGV, per germline. The CDR3 extends over 15 amino acids. V lost 2 bases and J lost 5, with 12 bases in between. The CDR3, as DNA: TGTGCCAGCAGCTTATTTAGAACGGGGACCGGGGAGCTGTTTTTT. Amino acids: CASSLFRTGTGELFF. Looking up the rest from reference TRBV11-2 and TRBJ2-2 gives the full variable domain: EAGVAQSPRYKIIEKRQSVAFWCNPISGHATLYWYQQILGQGPKLLIQFQNNGVVDDSQLPKDRFSAERLKGVDSTLKIQPAKLEDSAVYLCASSLFRTGTGELFFGEGSRLTVL.

In its sample, this clone was seen once. The V and J genes are TRBV10-1 and TRBJ2-3; 9 bases map to TRBD2. After removal of 3 bases from V and 3 bases from J, the junction contained 7 bases not matched to a gene. In germline, CDR1 is WNHNN, CDR2 SYGVQD (reference sequence). CDR3 length equals 16 residues. CDR3: CASSDLLAGRTDTQYF. CDR3 sequence (DNA): TGCGCCAGCAGTGACCTTCTAGCGGGAAGGACAGATACGCAGTATTTT.

This chain links TRBV7-9 with TRBJ2-5; 9 bases match TRBD1. The DNA end is more similar to TRBJ2-7, so the J call may be wrong. This CDR3 region has 15 residues. Germline CDR1 reads SEHNR; CDR2 reads FQNEAQ (reference sequence). The CDR3 DNA sequence: TGTGCCAGCAGCTTAGGCGGGACAGGGTCCTACGAGCAGTACTTC. Translation gives CASSLGGTGSYEQYF.

The chain employs TRBV2 and TRBJ1-1; tentative D call: TRBD1 (5 bases). This CDR3 is built from 15 residues. The germline V gene has CDR1 SNHLY and CDR2 FYNNEI. V lost 1 base to trimming and J lost 2 bases, with 11 bases between them. This chain's CDR3 is CASSEDQGPNTEAFF. The CDR3 nucleotides are TGTGCCAGCAGTGAAGATCAGGGCCCTAACACTGAAGCTTTCTTT.

This sequence joins TRBV5-4 and TRBJ1-2; TRBD1 agrees at 8 bases. CDR1 SGHNT and CDR2 YYREEE come from the germline V gene (reference sequence). The CDR3 covers 15 residues. Trimming at V came to 3 bases and at J to 2 bases, leaving 6 bases not matched to a gene. CDR3 protein: CASSSGTGANYGYTF. DNA of the CDR3: TGTGCCAGCAGCTCCGGGACAGGAGCAAACTATGGCTACACCTTC.